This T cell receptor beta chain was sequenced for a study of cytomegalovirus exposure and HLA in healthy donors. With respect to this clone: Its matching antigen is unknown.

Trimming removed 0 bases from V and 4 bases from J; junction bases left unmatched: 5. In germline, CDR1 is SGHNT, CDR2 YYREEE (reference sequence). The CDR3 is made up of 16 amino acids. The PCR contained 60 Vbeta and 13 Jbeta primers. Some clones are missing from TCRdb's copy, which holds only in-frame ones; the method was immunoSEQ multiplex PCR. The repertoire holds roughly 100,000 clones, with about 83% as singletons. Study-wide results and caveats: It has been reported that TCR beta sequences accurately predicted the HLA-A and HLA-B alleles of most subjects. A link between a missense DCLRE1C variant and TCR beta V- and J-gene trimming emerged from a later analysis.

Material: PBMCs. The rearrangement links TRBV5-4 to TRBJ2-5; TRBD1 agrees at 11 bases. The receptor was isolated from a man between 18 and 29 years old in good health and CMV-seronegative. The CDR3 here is CASSLGGQGAGETQYF. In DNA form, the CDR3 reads TGTGCCAGCAGCTTGGGCGGACAGGGGGCAGGAGAGACCCAGTACTTC.